Listed below are T cell receptor beta chains from one sample, sequenced in a study of blood T cell repertoires in COVID-19. Some clones are missing from TCRdb's copy, which holds only in-frame ones; the method was immunoSEQ multiplex PCR. The sample lists about 670,000 clones, 80% to 90% occurring once. The source material was peripheral blood. The receptor set was obtained from a woman aged 18-29 years with acute or convalescent COVID-19. The CDR3 runs from the conserved cysteine through the conserved F or W. A D gene is named only where the DNA matches it firmly. Clone size, where shown, is once, few, many, or a class for clones that have expanded.

d_call,clone_size,j_call,v_call,cdr3_nt,cdr3_aa
TRBD1,once,TRBJ1-2,TRBV29-1,TGCAGCGTTGAAGAAGGGGGGTCGACAGGGAATGGCTACACCTTC,CSVEEGGSTGNGYTF
TRBD2,few,TRBJ2-2,TRBV24-1,TGTGCCACCAGTGCAGTAGCGGGATCCACCGGGGAGCTGTTTTTT,CATSAVAGSTGELFF
.,.,TRBJ1-5,TRBV12-3/TRBV12-4,TGTGCCAGCAGTTCCAGTTTCAATCAGCCCCAGCATTTT,CASSSSFNQPQHF
TRBD1,.,TRBJ2-7,TRBV30,TGTGCCTGGAGTCCCTCTGGACAGGGACGTACCTACGAGCAGTACTTC,CAWSPSGQGRTYEQYF
.,once,TRBJ1-5,TRBV19,TGTGCCAGTAGTAACCCCGACACGAGCAATCAGCCCCAGCATTTT,CASSNPDTSNQPQHF
.,once,TRBJ1-2,TRBV5-1,TGCGCCAGCAGCTTGTCCCTCTCTTATGGCTACACCTTC,CASSLSLSYGYTF
TRBD1,.,TRBJ2-5,TRBV11-2,TGTGCCAGCAGCCACCGGACAGGGGGTTGGGAGACCCAGTACTTC,CASSHRTGGWETQYF
.,.,TRBJ1-5,TRBV10-3,TGTGCCATCAGCGCAAAGGAGAGGGGCAATCAGCCCCAGCATTTT,CAISAKERGNQPQHF
.,few,TRBJ1-1,TRBV19,TGTGCCAGTAGTTTGAAAGGTCCCGAGGAGACTGAAGCTTTCTTT,CASSLKGPEETEAFF
.,.,TRBJ1-6,TRBV10-3,TGTGCCATCAGTGAGTCAGCAGTTAGCGATTCACCCCTCCACTTT,CAISESAVSDSPLHF
TRBD1,once,TRBJ1-6,TRBV5-6,TGTGCCAGCATCGGCCGGGACAGCGTCAATTCACCCCTCCACTTT,CASIGRDSVNSPLHF
TRBD2,.,TRBJ2-7,TRBV12-5,TGTGCTAGTGTTCCCCGGGGGGGGTACGAGCAGTACTTC,CASVPRGGYEQYF
.,.,TRBJ1-2,TRBV24-1,TGTGCCACCAGTGATTTCCGAGATGGCTACACCTTC,CATSDFRDGYTF
.,.,TRBJ2-1,TRBV9,TGTGCCAGCAGCCTCGAGGGTGAGCAGTTCTTC,CASSLEGEQFF
TRBD2,.,TRBJ2-1,TRBV7-2,TGTGCCAGCAGCCTCCGAAGTGGGTACGCGGGGGGGCAAAATGAGCAGTTCTTC,CASSLRSGYAGGQNEQFF
.,.,TRBJ1-5,TRBV24-1,TGTGCCACCAGTGATTCGGCGGGTACGCCCCAGCATTTT,CATSDSAGTPQHF
.,.,TRBJ2-3,TRBV5-1,TGCGCCAGCAGCGGAACAGGGTCCCGAGTTACAGATACGCAGTATTTT,CASSGTGSRVTDTQYF
.,.,TRBJ1-5,TRBV9,TGTGCCAGCAGCGTAGCCGGGACAATTGATCAGCCCCAGCATTTT,CASSVAGTIDQPQHF
.,.,TRBJ1-1,TRBV9,TGTGCCAGCAGCGTAGATACGGGTGGGAACACTGAAGCTTTCTTT,CASSVDTGGNTEAFF
TRBD1,.,TRBJ1-1,TRBV9,TGTGCCAGCAGCGCTAGGGGACAGCTCAACACTGAAGCTTTCTTT,CASSARGQLNTEAFF
.,few,TRBJ1-2,TRBV5-4,TGTGCCACCGCCTTGGGGGGATATGGCTACACCTTC,CATALGGYGYTF
.,.,TRBJ1-2,TRBV12-3/TRBV12-4,TGTGCCAGCAGTTTTGGGCCGGTCTATGGCTACACCTTC,CASSFGPVYGYTF
.,.,TRBJ2-7,TRBV7-8,TGTGCCAGCAGCCCGTACTCCGAGGCCCTCGGCGAGCAGTACTTC,CASSPYSEALGEQYF
.,.,TRBJ1-2,TRBV19,TGTGCCAGTAGTATAGTTGCGGGGAATGGCTACACCTTC,CASSIVAGNGYTF
.,once,TRBJ1-6,TRBV4-1,TGCGCCAGCAGCCAAGAAGGGGAGGATAATTCACCCCTCCACTTT,CASSQEGEDNSPLHF
TRBD1,few,TRBJ1-1,TRBV12-5,TGTGCTAGTGGTTCCTACAGGGGGGCTTTCTTT,CASGSYRGAFF
.,.,TRBJ1-2,TRBV3-1/TRBV3-2,TGTGCCAGCAGCTCCTTAGAGGCTAACTATGGCTACACCTTC,CASSSLEANYGYTF
.,.,TRBJ2-1,TRBV12-3/TRBV12-4,TGTGCCAGCAGTTTTCAACGGTACCCGCAGTTCTTC,CASSFQRYPQFF
TRBD1,.,TRBJ1-2,TRBV7-2,TGTGCCAGCAGCTTTGATCCCCTCCTACAGGGGTTTATTGTATACACCTTC,CASSFDPLLQGFIVYTF
.,.,TRBJ2-3,TRBV27,TGTGCCAGCAGGACGACTGGGTCCGATACGCAGTATTTT,CASRTTGSDTQYF
TRBD1,.,TRBJ1-2,TRBV19,TGTGCCAGTAGTCCAGACAGGGCCGCTAACTATGGCTACACCTTC,CASSPDRAANYGYTF
.,.,TRBJ1-1,TRBV6-2/TRBV6-3,TGTGCCAGCAGTTACAGGGGGAACACTGAAGCTTTCTTT,CASSYRGNTEAFF
.,.,TRBJ1-2,TRBV30,TGTGCCTGGAGTGTAGGTGGGTCCCAGGCCCGCTATGGCTACACCTTC,CAWSVGGSQARYGYTF
.,.,TRBJ1-1,TRBV30,TGTGCCTGGTCTCCGACAGGGAACACTGAAGCTTTCTTT,CAWSPTGNTEAFF
.,once,TRBJ2-5,TRBV12-5,TGTGCTAGTGGCCGCCCCGCACCGCAGGAGACCCAGTACTTC,CASGRPAPQETQYF
.,.,TRBJ1-2,TRBV12-5,TGTGCTAGTGGTTTGGGAGGACAACGCCCGAGGGGCTACACCTTC,CASGLGGQRPRGYTF
.,.,TRBJ1-3,TRBV9,TGTGCCAGCAGCGTAGCTTCAGGGATAAGTGGAAACACCATATATTTT,CASSVASGISGNTIYF
.,.,TRBJ2-2,TRBV11-2,TGTGCCAGCAGCTTAGATCAACAGGGCCCCGGGGAGCTGTTTTTT,CASSLDQQGPGELFF
TRBD1,many,TRBJ2-7,TRBV6-2/TRBV6-3,TGTGCCAGCAGTAGGACAGGGGGCTCCTACGAGCAGTACTTC,CASSRTGGSYEQYF
.,.,TRBJ1-5,TRBV2,TGTGCCAGCAGCCCCGGGGGGTGGGTTCAGCCCCAGCATTTT,CASSPGGWVQPQHF
TRBD2,once,TRBJ2-7,TRBV14,TGTGCCAGCAGCCAAGATGGGGGGGAATGGGCCGAGCAGTACTTC,CASSQDGGEWAEQYF
TRBD1,.,TRBJ2-7,TRBV6-2/TRBV6-3,TGTGCCAGCAGTTACGCCGGGACAGGGACCTACGAGCAGTACTTC,CASSYAGTGTYEQYF